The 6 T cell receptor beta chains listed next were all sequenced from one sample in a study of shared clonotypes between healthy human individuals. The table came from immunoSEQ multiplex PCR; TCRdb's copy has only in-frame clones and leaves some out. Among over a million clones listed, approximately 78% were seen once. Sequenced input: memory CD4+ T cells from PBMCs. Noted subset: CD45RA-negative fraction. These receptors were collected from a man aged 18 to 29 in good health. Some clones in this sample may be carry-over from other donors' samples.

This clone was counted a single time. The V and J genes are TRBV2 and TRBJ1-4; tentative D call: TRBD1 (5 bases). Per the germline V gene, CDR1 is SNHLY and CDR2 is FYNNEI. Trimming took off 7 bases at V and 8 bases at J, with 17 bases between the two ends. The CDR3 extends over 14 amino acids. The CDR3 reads CASNAGQGREKLFF. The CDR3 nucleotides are TGTGCCAGCAACGCTGGCCAGGGTAGAGAAAAACTGTTTTTT. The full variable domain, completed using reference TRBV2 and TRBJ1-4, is EPEVTQTPSHQVTQMGQEVILRCVPISNHLYFYWYRQILGQKVEFLVSFYNNEISEKSEIFDDQFSVERPDGSNFTLKIRSTKLEDSAMYFCASNAGQGREKLFFGSGTQLSVL.

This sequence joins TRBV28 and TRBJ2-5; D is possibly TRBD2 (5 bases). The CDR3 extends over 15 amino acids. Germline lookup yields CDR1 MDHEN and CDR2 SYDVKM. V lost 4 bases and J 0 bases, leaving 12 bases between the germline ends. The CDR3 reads CASSSPGSYQETQYF. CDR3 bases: TGTGCCAGCAGTTCCCCGGGGTCCTACCAAGAGACCCAGTACTTC. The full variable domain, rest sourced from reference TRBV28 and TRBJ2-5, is DVKVTQSSRYLVKRTGEKVFLECVQDMDHENMFWYRQDPGLGLRLIYFSYDVKMKEKGDIPEGYSVSREKKERFSLILESASTNQTSMYLCASSSPGSYQETQYFGPGTRLLVL.

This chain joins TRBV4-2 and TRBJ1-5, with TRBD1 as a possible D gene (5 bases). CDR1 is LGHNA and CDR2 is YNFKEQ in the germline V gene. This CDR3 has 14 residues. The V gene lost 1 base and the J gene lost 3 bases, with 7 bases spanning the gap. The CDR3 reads CASSQAGINQPQHF. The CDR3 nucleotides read TGTGCCAGCAGCCAAGCAGGGATCAATCAGCCCCAGCATTTT.

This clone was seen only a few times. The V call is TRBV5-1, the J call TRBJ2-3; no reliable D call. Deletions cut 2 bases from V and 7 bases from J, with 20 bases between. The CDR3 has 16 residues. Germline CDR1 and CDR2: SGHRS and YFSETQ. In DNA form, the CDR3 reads TGCGCCAGCAGCTTTCCTCCTCGCGATCCACCAAATACGCAGTATTTT. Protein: CASSFPPRDPPNTQYF.

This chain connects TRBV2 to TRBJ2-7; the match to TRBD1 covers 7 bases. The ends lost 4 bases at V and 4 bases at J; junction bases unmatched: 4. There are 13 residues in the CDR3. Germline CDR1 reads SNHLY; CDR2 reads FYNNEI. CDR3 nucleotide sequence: TGTGCCAGCAGTGGACAGGGTCAATACGAGCAGTACTTC. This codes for CASSGQGQYEQYF.

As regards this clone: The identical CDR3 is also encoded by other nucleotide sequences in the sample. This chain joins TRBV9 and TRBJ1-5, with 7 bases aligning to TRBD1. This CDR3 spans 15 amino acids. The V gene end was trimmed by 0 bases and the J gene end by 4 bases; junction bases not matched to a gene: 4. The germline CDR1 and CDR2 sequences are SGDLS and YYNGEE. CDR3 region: CASSVGETGNQPQHF. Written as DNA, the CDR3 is TGTGCCAGCAGCGTAGGAGAGACAGGGAATCAGCCCCAGCATTTT.